This is a list of T cell receptor beta chains from one sample in a study of blood T cell repertoires in COVID-19. Repertoires were generated with immunoSEQ multiplex PCR, while TCRdb's copy carries only in-frame clones and drops some. Of tens of thousands of clones listed, roughly 80% are singletons. Source material: peripheral blood. The receptors here all came from a man aged 45-65 years with acute or convalescent COVID-19. CDR3s include the opening cysteine and the closing phenylalanine or tryptophan. A D gene is named only where the DNA matches it firmly. Only part of the rows carry a size: once, few, many, or a class if the clone is expanded.

V gene	D gene	clone size	J gene	CDR3 protein	CDR3 DNA
TRBV7-2	NA	few	TRBJ1-4	CASSFSRGIGNEKLFF	TGTGCCAGCAGCTTTTCCCGGGGAATTGGTAATGAAAAACTGTTTTTT
TRBV11-2	TRBD1	NA	TRBJ1-5	CASSLETGAYQPQHF	TGTGCCAGCAGCTTAGAGACAGGGGCCTATCAGCCCCAGCATTTT
TRBV7-8	TRBD1	few	TRBJ2-7	CASSLAGGGEQYF	TGTGCCAGCAGCTTAGCAGGGGGCGGCGAGCAGTACTTC
TRBV5-1	TRBD1	NA	TRBJ1-2	CASSLGDRGHGYTF	TGCGCCAGCAGCCTTGGGGACAGGGGGCACGGCTACACCTTC
TRBV11-2	NA	NA	TRBJ2-5	CASSSLLETQYF	TGTGCCAGCAGCTCACTTTTAGAGACCCAGTACTTC
TRBV6-6	NA	NA	TRBJ1-2	CASSFQTNYGYTF	TGTGCCAGCAGCTTTCAGACTAACTATGGCTACACCTTC
TRBV7-6	TRBD2	once	TRBJ2-2	CASSLLAGGLASSTGELFF	TGTGCCAGCAGCTTACTAGCGGGGGGGCTGGCTTCGAGCACCGGGGAGCTGTTTTTT
TRBV2	TRBD2	NA	TRBJ2-1	CAKQIAGGGEQFF	TGTGCTAAGCAGATAGCGGGAGGAGGTGAGCAGTTCTTC
TRBV11-2	TRBD1	NA	TRBJ1-1	CASSSERKWTGPGAFF	TGTGCCAGCAGTTCCGAAAGAAAGTGGACAGGCCCGGGGGCTTTCTTT
TRBV3-1/TRBV3-2	TRBD1	NA	TRBJ1-1	CASSQSGGTEAFF	TGTGCCAGCAGCCAATCAGGGGGGACTGAAGCTTTCTTT
TRBV9	TRBD2	NA	TRBJ2-1	CASSVGGGMENEQFF	TGTGCCAGCAGCGTAGGGGGAGGGATGGAGAATGAGCAGTTCTTC
TRBV7-6	NA	NA	TRBJ2-3	CASVPTGSLADTQYF	TGTGCCAGTGTGCCCACAGGCTCCTTAGCAGATACGCAGTATTTT
TRBV6-4	TRBD1	NA	TRBJ2-3	CASGGQGAGDTQYF	TGTGCCAGCGGGGGACAGGGGGCAGGAGATACGCAGTATTTT
TRBV4-2	NA	NA	TRBJ2-5	CASSQRVADFQETQYF	TGTGCCAGCAGCCAAAGGGTCGCGGACTTTCAAGAGACCCAGTACTTC
TRBV5-4	TRBD2	NA	TRBJ2-3	CASSVRTGLAGGPDTQYF	TGTGCCAGCAGCGTTCGTACCGGACTAGCGGGGGGCCCAGATACGCAGTATTTT
TRBV7-3	TRBD2	NA	TRBJ2-1	CASSEQGLAGAVGQFF	TGTGCCAGCAGCGAACAGGGACTAGCGGGAGCAGTCGGACAGTTCTTC
TRBV1	NA	NA	TRBJ2-7	CTSSQGQKTYEQYF	TGCACCAGCAGCCAGGGACAGAAAACCTACGAGCAGTACTTC
TRBV2	TRBD1	few	TRBJ2-2	CASLQGAAGELFF	TGTGCCAGCCTTCAGGGGGCAGCCGGGGAGCTGTTTTTT
TRBV28	TRBD1	NA	TRBJ2-5	CASSRIRTGRNETQYF	TGTGCCAGCAGTCGAATACGGACAGGGAGAAACGAGACCCAGTACTTC
TRBV19	NA	NA	TRBJ1-5	CASRGVLGNQPQHF	TGTGCCAGTAGAGGGGTCCTGGGGAATCAGCCCCAGCATTTT
TRBV15	TRBD2	medium-sized	TRBJ2-7	CATSSDLAGTSYEQYF	TGTGCCACCAGCAGCGATCTAGCGGGGACTTCCTACGAGCAGTACTTC
TRBV5-8	TRBD1	NA	TRBJ1-5	CASSRGQTYSNQPQHF	TGTGCCAGCAGCCGGGGACAGACGTATAGCAATCAGCCCCAGCATTTT
TRBV30	TRBD1	few	TRBJ2-7	CAWSVGQGSYEQYF	TGTGCCTGGAGTGTGGGACAGGGGAGCTACGAGCAGTACTTC
TRBV6-5	TRBD1	NA	TRBJ1-2	CASSQTGGRGYTF	TGTGCCAGCAGTCAAACAGGGGGCCGTGGCTACACCTTC
TRBV11-2	NA	NA	TRBJ1-1	CASSLGTANTEAFF	TGTGCCAGCAGCTTAGGGACAGCGAACACTGAAGCTTTCTTT
TRBV7-7	TRBD1	NA	TRBJ2-2	CASSDWTGKFGTGELFF	TGTGCTAGCAGCGACTGGACAGGGAAGTTCGGCACCGGGGAGCTGTTTTTT
TRBV30	NA	NA	TRBJ1-2	CAWSRTENGYTF	TGTGCCTGGAGTCGGACAGAAAATGGCTACACCTTC
TRBV9	TRBD2	NA	TRBJ2-1	CASSHGTSGSSNEQFF	TGTGCCAGCAGCCACGGGACTAGCGGGAGCAGTAATGAGCAGTTCTTC
TRBV19	TRBD1	NA	TRBJ2-7	CASSRRQGAYEQYF	TGTGCCAGTAGTAGGCGACAGGGGGCCTACGAGCAGTACTTC
TRBV29-1	NA	NA	TRBJ2-7	CSVTHTQGYEQYF	TGCAGCGTTACTCACACACAGGGCTACGAGCAGTACTTC
TRBV12-3/TRBV12-4	NA	NA	TRBJ2-1	CASRSQGHEQFF	TGTGCCAGCAGGAGCCAGGGCCATGAGCAGTTCTTC
TRBV28	NA	NA	TRBJ1-1	CASRRFDTEAFF	TGTGCCAGTAGAAGATTCGACACTGAAGCTTTCTTT
TRBV19	TRBD2	NA	TRBJ2-3	CASSTRGTRGGRADTQYF	TGTGCCAGTAGTACAAGGGGGACTCGCGGGGGGCGAGCAGATACGCAGTATTTT
TRBV14	TRBD1	NA	TRBJ1-6	CASSQERDRGPNSPLHF	TGTGCCAGCAGCCAAGAACGGGACAGGGGTCCTAATTCACCCCTCCACTTT
TRBV29-1	NA	NA	TRBJ2-7	CSVDSGGSYYEQYF	TGCAGCGTTGACTCAGGGGGGTCCTACTACGAGCAGTACTTC
TRBV11-3	NA	NA	TRBJ2-2	CASSPTVNTGELFF	TGTGCCAGCAGCCCGACAGTAAACACCGGGGAGCTGTTTTTT
TRBV29-1	TRBD2	NA	TRBJ2-1	CSVALAGGISEQFF	TGCAGCGTGGCCCTAGCGGGGGGAATCAGTGAGCAGTTCTTC